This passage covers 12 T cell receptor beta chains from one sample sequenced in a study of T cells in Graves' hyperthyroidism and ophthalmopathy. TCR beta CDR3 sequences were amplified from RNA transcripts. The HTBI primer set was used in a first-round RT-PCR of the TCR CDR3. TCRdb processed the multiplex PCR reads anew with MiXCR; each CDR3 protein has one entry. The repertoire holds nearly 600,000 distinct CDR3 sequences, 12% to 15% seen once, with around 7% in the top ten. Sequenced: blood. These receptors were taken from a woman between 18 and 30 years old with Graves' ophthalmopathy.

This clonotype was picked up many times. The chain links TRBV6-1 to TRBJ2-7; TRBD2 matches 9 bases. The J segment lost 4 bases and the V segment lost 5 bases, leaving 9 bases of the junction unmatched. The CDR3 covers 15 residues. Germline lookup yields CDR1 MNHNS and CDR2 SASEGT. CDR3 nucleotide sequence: TGTGCCAGCAGTTACAGCGCGGGAGGGAATTACGAGCAGTACTTC. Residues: CASSYSAGGNYEQYF.

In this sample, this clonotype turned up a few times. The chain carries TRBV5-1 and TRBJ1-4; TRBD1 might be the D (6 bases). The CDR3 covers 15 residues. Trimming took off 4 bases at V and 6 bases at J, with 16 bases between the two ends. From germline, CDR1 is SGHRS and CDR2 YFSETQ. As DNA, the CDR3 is TGCGCCAGCAGCCACTCATACCGGACAGATGAAAAACTGTTTTTT. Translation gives CASSHSYRTDEKLFF.

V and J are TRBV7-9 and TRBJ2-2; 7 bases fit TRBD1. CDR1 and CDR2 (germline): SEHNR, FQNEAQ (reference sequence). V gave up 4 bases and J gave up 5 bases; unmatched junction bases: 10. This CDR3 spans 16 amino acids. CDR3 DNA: TGTGCCAGCAGCTCACCGGGACAGCATTCAACCGGGGAGCTGTTTTTT. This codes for CASSSPGQHSTGELFF.

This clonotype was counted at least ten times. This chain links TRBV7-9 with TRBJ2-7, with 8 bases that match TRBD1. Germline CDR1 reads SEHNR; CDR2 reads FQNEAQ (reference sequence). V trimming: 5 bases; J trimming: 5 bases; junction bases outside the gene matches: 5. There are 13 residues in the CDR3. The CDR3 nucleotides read TGTGCCAGCAGCAAACGGACAGGGAACGAGCAGTACTTC. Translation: CASSKRTGNEQYF.

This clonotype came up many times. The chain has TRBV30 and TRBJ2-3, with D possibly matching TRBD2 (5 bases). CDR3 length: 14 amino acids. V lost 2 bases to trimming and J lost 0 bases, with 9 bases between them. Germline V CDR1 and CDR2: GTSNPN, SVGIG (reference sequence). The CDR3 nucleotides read TGTGCCTGGAGTAAGAGGGATAGCACAGATACGCAGTATTTT. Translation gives CAWSKRDSTDTQYF.

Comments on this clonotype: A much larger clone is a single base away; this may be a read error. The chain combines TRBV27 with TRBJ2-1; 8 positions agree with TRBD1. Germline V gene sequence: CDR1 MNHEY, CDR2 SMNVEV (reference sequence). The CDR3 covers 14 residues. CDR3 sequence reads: CVSSFFRGRDEQFF. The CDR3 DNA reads TGTGTCAGCAGTTTTTTCAGGGGGCGGGATGAGCAGTTCTTC.

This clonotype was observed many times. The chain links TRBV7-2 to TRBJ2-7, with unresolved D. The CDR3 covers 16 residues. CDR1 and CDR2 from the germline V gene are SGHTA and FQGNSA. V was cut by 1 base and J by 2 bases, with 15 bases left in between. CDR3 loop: CASSLEESVATYEQYF. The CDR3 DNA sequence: TGTGCCAGCAGCTTAGAGGAGTCCGTGGCAACCTACGAGCAGTACTTC.

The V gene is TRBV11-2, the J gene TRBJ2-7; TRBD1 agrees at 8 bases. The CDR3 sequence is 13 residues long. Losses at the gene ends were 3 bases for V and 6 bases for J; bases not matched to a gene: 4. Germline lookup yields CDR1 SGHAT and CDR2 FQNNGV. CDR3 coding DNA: TGTGCCAGCAGCTTGACAGGGGTTTCCGAGCAGTACTTC. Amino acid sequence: CASSLTGVSEQYF.

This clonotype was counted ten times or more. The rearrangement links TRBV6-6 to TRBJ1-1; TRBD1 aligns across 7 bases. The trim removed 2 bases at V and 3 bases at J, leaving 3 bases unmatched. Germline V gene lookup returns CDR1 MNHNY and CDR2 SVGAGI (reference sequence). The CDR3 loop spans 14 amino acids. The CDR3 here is CASSYRGLDTEAFF. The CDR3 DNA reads TGTGCCAGCAGTTACAGGGGGCTGGACACTGAAGCTTTCTTT.

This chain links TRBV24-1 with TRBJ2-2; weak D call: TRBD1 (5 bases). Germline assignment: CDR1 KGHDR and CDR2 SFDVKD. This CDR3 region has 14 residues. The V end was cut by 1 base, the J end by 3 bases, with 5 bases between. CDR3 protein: CATSDFRDTGELFF. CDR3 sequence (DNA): TGTGCCACCAGTGATTTCAGGGACACCGGGGAGCTGTTTTTT.

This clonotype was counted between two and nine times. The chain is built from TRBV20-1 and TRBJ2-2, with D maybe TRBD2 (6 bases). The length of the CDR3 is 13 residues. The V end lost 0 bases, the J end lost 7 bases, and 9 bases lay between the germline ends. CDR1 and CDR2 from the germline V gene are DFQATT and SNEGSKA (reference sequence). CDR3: CSAREHGGGELFF. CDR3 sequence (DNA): TGCAGTGCTAGAGAGCACGGGGGCGGGGAGCTGTTTTTT.

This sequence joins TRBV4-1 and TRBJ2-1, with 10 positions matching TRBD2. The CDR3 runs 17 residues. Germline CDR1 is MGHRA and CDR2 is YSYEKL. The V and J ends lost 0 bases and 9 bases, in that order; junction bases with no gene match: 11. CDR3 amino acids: CASSQDPSGRVSGEQFF. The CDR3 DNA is TGCGCCAGCAGCCAAGATCCAAGCGGGAGGGTATCGGGTGAGCAGTTCTTC.